The entry that follows covers one T cell receptor beta chain sequence. The sample comes from a study of tumor T cells in aggressive B-cell lymphoma. The V gene lost 3 bases and the J gene lost 1 base, with 7 bases spanning the gap. CDR1 is MNHEY and CDR2 is SMNVEV in the germline V gene (reference sequence). This CDR3 is 14 amino acids long. Libraries were prepared by immunoSEQ multiplex PCR; TCRdb keeps only in-frame clonotypes and omits some of them. Found here are approximately 2,200 clones, 80% to 90% of them singletons; the top ten hold roughly 9.6%. The chain couples TRBV27 to TRBJ2-1; possibly TRBD2 for D (5 bases). The TCR comes from an adult with diffuse large B cell lymphoma. The sequencing sample was made of tumor tissue. CDR3 nucleotides: TGTGCCAGCAGTTTTAGCGCGTCCTACAATGAGCAGTTCTTC. Encoded protein: CASSFSASYNEQFF.